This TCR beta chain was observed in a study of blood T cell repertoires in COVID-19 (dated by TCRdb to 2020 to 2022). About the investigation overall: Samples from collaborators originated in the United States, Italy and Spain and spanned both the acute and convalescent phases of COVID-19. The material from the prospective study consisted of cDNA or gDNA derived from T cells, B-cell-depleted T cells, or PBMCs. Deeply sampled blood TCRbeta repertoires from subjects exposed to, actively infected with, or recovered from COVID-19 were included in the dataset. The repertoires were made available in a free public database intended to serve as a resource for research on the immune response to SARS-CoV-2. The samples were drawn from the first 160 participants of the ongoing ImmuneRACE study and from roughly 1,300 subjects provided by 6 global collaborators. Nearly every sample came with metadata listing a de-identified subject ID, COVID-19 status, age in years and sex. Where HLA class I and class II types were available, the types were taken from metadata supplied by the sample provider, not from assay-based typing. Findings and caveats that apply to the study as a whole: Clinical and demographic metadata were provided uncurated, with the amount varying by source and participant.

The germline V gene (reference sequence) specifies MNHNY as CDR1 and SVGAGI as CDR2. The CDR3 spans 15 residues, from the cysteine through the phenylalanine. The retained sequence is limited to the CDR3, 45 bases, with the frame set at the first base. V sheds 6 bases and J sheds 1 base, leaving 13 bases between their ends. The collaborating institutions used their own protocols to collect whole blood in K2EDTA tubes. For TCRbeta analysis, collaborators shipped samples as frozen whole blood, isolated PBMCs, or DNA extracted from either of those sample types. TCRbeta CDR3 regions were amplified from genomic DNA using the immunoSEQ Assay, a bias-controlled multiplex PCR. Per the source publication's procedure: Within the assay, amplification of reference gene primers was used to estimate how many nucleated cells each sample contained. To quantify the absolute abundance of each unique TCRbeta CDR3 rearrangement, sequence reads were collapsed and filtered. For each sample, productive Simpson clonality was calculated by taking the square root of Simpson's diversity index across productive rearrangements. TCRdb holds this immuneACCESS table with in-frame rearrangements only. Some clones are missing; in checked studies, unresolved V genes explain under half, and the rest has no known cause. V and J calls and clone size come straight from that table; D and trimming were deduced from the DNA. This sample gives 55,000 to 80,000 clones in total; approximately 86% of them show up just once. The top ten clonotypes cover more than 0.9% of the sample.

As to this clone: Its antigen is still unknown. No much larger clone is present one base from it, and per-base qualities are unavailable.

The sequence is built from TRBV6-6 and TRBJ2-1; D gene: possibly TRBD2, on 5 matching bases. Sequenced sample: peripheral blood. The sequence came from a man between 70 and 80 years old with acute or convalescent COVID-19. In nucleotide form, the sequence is TGTGCCAGCAGAGCGGACGCAGGATCCTACAATGAGCAGTTCTTC. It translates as CASRADAGSYNEQFF.